Detailed here is one T cell receptor beta chain. What it binds is unknown. The germline V and J ends were trimmed by 2 bases and 4 bases, with 12 bases remaining between them. CDR1 and CDR2 (germline): GTSNPN, SVGIG (reference sequence). This CDR3 spans 14 amino acids. Here immunoSEQ multiplex PCR was the method, and the copy in TCRdb shows in-frame clones only, minus some. Of roughly 40,000 clones listed, approximately 80% were seen once; the top ten hold approximately 7.8%. The data are from a study of T cells in localized non-small cell lung cancer. Study-wide findings and caveats: Appearance in adjacent lung was seen for a median around 60 of the top 100 tumor clones. A raised T cell density in blood coincided with lengthier overall survival. It was uninvolved adjacent lung that showed the highest T cell clonality, exceeding tumor. Sequencing was limited to one tumor region, leaving the possibility of heterogeneity open.

The rearrangement links TRBV30 to TRBJ1-5, with D possibly matching TRBD1 (6 bases). This sequence was found in a man aged 40-75 years with stage II lung adenocarcinoma. This specimen consisted of PBMCs, obtained before any cancer treatment. The CDR3 nucleotides are TGTGCCTGGAGTAGGGGGGGCCCAAATCAGCCCCAGCATTTT. The encoded protein is CAWSRGGPNQPQHF.